The source of this T cell receptor beta chain is a study of T cells in Graves' hyperthyroidism and ophthalmopathy. Turning to the study itself: Blood from the periphery was taken at initial diagnosis, before any treatment. General study results and limits: Blood also held most thyroid clonotypes expanded beyond 0.001.

Germline CDR1 is SGDLS and CDR2 is YYNGEE. This CDR3 has 13 amino acids. The germline V and J ends were trimmed by 5 bases and 1 base, with 9 bases remaining between them. Criteria for exclusion of patients were uncontrolled infection, other autoimmune disease, pregnancy or lactation. Blood from later-ophthalmopathy patients was taken at first hyperthyroidism diagnosis. This clonotype appeared a few times. Its antigen is not known. This may stem from a read error, because a much larger clone lies one nucleotide away. TCR beta CDR3 regions were amplified from RNA. The study used the HTBI primer set for a first-round RT-PCR of the TCR CDR3. TCRdb ran MiXCR on the multiplex PCR reads and lists one entry per CDR3 protein. The table records more than 550,000 distinct CDR3 sequences, under 20% of them present only once.

This receptor was identified in a woman aged 45-65 years with Graves' hyperthyroidism that later progressed to Graves' ophthalmopathy. The genes are TRBV9 and TRBJ1-1; tentative D call: TRBD1 (5 bases). What was sequenced was blood. The CDR3 DNA reads as TGTGCCAGCAGAGAACAGGAGAACACTGAAGCTTTCTTT. It codes for CASREQENTEAFF.